A selection of T cell receptor beta chains follows, all from one sample in a study of PD-L1 blockade in urothelial cancer. Clones were sequenced by immunoSEQ multiplex PCR, and TCRdb holds only the in-frame ones, with some missing. The repertoire has approximately 90,000 clones, roughly 84% of them found once; the top ten carry roughly 2%. Material: PBMCs, obtained around atezolizumab (anti-PD-L1) treatment. Every receptor here comes from a man aged 55 to 70 with urothelial cancer. Both conserved end residues are part of each CDR3. The D gene is left open where the match is weak. Rows give clone size only sometimes, using once, few, many, or a class for an expanded clone.

>TRBV6-1|NA|TRBJ1-2|TRBD1
TGTGCCAGCAGTCGAGGACAGGGTACTGGCTACACCTTC
CASSRGQGTGYTF
>TRBV2|NA|TRBJ2-1|TRBD2
TGTGCCACCTTTAGCGGGAGGAGCTCCTACAATGAGCAGTTCTTC
CATFSGRSSYNEQFF
>TRBV29-1|NA|TRBJ2-1|TRBD2
TGCAGCGGGGAAAAGGGACTAGCGGGAGTCAATGAGCAGTTCTTC
CSGEKGLAGVNEQFF
>TRBV10-3|NA|TRBJ2-3|TRBD2
TGTGCCATCAGCTCTAGCGGAAGCACAGATACGCAGTATTTT
CAISSSGSTDTQYF
>TRBV30|NA|TRBJ1-3|NA
TGTGCCTGGAGTATTTCAGGAATCTCTGGAAACACCATATATTTT
CAWSISGISGNTIYF
>TRBV28|NA|TRBJ2-7|TRBD2
TGTGCCAGCAGTATTCTAGCGGGGGCCTACGAGCAGTACTTC
CASSILAGAYEQYF
>TRBV5-1|few|TRBJ2-3|NA
TGCGCCAGCAGCTTGGCATTCGGGGATAGCAGGGATACGCAGTATTTT
CASSLAFGDSRDTQYF
>TRBV29-1|NA|TRBJ1-1|NA
TGCAGCGTTGCAGGGCTGAACACTGAAGCTTTCTTT
CSVAGLNTEAFF
>TRBV7-9|NA|TRBJ2-7|TRBD1
TGTGCCAGCAGCCTTACGGGACAGTCCTACGAGCAGTACTTC
CASSLTGQSYEQYF
>TRBV11-2|NA|TRBJ1-4|NA
TGTGCCAGCAGCTTAGTTCCGGGAACTAATGAAAAACTGTTTTTT
CASSLVPGTNEKLFF
>TRBV5-1|NA|TRBJ2-1|TRBD2
TGCGCCAGCAGCAATTCCGGGACTAGGGGCTACAATGAGCAGTTCTTC
CASSNSGTRGYNEQFF
>TRBV15|NA|TRBJ1-5|TRBD1
TGTGCCACCAGCAGAGTTAGGGGACAGGGATATTTCAATCAGCCCCAGCATTTT
CATSRVRGQGYFNQPQHF
>TRBV7-2|NA|TRBJ2-2|NA
TGTGCCAGCAGCCCCTCGAGGACCGGGGAGCTGTTTTTT
CASSPSRTGELFF